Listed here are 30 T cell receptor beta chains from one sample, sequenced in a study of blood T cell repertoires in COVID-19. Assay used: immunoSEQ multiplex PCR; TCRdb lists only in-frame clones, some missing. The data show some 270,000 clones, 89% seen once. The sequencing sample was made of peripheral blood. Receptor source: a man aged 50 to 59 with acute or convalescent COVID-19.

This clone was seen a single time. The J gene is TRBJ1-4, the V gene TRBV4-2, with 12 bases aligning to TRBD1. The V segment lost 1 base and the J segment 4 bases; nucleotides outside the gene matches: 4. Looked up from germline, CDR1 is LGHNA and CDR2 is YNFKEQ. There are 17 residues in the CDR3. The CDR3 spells CASSQAGTGGHNEKLFF. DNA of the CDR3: TGTGCCAGCAGCCAAGCTGGGACAGGGGGCCATAATGAAAAACTGTTTTTT.

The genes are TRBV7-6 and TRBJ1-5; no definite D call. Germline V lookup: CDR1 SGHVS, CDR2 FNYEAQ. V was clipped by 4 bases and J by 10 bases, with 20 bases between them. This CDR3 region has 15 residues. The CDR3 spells CASSSSDGGRAPQHF. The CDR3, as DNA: TGTGCCAGCAGCTCATCGGATGGAGGGCGAGCCCCCCAGCATTTT.

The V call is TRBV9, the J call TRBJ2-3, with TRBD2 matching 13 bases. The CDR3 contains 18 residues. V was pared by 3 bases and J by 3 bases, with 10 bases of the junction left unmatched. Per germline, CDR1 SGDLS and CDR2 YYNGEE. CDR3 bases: TGTGCCAGCAGCGCGACTAGCGGGGGGCTGAAGGGGACAGATACGCAGTATTTT. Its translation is CASSATSGGLKGTDTQYF.

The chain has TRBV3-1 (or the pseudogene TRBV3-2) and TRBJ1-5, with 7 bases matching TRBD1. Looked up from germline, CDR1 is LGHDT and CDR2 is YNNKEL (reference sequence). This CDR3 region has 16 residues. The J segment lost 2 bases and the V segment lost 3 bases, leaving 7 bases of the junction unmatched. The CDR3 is CASSQNRGRGNQPQHF. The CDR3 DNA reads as TGTGCCAGCAGCCAGAACAGGGGACGGGGCAATCAGCCCCAGCATTTT.

CDR3 protein: CASSYSRGGEEAFF. The CDR3 region has the DNA TGTGCCAGCAGTTACTCGCGGGGGGGCGAGGAAGCTTTCTTT. The rearrangement uses TRBV6-6 and TRBJ1-1, with D possibly being TRBD1 (6 bases). This CDR3 is built from 14 residues. V lost 0 bases, J lost 8 bases, and 13 bases lay in between. Germline loops: CDR1 MNHNY, CDR2 SVGAGI (reference sequence).

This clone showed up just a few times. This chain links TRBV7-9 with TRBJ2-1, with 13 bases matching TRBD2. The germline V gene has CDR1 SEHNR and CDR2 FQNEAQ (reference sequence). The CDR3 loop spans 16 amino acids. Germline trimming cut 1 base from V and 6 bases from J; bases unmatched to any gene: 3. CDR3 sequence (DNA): TGTGCCAGCAGCTTAGGACTAGCGGGGGGCATCAATGAGCAGTTCTTC. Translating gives CASSLGLAGGINEQFF.

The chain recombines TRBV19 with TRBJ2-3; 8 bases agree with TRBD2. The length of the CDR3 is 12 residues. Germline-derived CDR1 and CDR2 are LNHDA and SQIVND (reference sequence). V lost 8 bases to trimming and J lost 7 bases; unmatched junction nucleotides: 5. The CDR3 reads CASGVAGNTQYF. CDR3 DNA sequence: TGTGCCAGTGGGGTAGCGGGGAATACGCAGTATTTT.

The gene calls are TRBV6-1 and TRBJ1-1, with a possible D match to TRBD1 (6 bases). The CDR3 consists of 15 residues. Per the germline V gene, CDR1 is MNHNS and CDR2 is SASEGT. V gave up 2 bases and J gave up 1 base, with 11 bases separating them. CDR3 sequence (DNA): TGTGCCAGCAGTGAACATGGGGGCGCGAACACTGAAGCTTTCTTT. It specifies CASSEHGGANTEAFF.

CDR3 nucleotides: TGTGCCAGCAGCGTCAGGACAGCCGCTGGAAACACCATATATTTT. Its translation is CASSVRTAAGNTIYF. The chain uses TRBV7-9 and TRBJ1-3; TRBD1 is a possible D gene (6 bases). CDR1 SEHNR and CDR2 FQNEAQ come from the germline V gene (reference sequence). This CDR3 comprises 15 residues. V gave up 5 bases and J gave up 2 bases, with 13 bases separating them.

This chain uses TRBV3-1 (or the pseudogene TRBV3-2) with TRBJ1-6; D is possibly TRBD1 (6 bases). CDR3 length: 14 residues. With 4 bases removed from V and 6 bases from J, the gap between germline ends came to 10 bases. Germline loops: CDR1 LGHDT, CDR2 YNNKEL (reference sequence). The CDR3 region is CASSPGQSNSPLHF. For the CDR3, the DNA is TGTGCCAGCAGCCCTGGACAGAGTAATTCACCCCTCCACTTT.

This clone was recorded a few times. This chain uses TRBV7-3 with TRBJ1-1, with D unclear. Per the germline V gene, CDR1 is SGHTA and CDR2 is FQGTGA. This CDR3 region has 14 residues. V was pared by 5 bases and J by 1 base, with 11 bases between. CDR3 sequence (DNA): TGTGCCAGCAGCCGCATCGCGGGGAACACTGAAGCTTTCTTT. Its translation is CASSRIAGNTEAFF.

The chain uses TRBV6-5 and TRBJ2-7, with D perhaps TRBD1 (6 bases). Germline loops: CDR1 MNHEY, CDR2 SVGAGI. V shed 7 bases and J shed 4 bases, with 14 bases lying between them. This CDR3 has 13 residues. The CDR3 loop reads CASTQGLGYEQYF. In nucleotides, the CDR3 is TGTGCCAGCACCCAGGGGTTAGGGTACGAGCAGTACTTC.

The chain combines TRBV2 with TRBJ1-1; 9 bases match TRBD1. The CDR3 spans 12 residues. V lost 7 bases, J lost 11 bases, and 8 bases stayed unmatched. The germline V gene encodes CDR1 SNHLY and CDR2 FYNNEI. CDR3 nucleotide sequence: TGTGCCAGCAAAAGGACAGGGGTTGGTGCTTTCTTT. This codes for CASKRTGVGAFF.

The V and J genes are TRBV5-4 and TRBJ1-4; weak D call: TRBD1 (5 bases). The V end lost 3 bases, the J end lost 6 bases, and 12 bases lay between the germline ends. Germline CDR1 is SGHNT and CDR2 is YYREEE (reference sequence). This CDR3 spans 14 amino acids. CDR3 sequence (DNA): TGTGCCAGCAGCTATGACAGTACGGATGAAAAACTGTTTTTT. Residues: CASSYDSTDEKLFF. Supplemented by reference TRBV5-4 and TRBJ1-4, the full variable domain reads ETGVTQSPTHLIKTRGQQVTLRCSSQSGHNTVSWYQQALGQGPQFIFQYYREEENGRGNFPPRFSGLQFPNYSSELNVNALELDDSALYLCASSYDSTDEKLFFGSGTQLSVL.

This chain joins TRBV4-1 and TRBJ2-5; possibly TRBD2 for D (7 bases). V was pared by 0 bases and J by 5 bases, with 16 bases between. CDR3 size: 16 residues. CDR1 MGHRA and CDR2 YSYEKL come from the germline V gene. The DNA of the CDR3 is TGCGCCAGCAGCCAAGAACGGAGGGGGGGCCGCGAGACCCAGTACTTC. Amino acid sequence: CASSQERRGGRETQYF.

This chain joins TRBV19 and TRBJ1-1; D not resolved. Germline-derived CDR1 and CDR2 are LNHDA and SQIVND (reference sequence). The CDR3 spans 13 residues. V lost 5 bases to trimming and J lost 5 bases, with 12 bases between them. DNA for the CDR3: TGTGCCAGTAGTGTCGGAGCGGGGACTGAAGCTTTCTTT. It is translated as CASSVGAGTEAFF. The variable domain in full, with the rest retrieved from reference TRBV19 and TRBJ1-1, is DGGITQSPKYLFRKEGQNVTLSCEQNLNHDAMYWYRQDPGQGLRLIYYSQIVNDFQKGDIAEGYSVSREKKESFPLTVTSAQKNPTAFYLCASSVGAGTEAFFGQGTRLTVV.

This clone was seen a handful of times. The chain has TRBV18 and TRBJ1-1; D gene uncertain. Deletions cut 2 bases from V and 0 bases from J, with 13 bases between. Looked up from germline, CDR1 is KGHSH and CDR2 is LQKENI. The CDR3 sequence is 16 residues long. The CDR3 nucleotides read TGTGCCAGCTCACCAAATTCGTGGGCTATGAACACTGAAGCTTTCTTT. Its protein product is CASSPNSWAMNTEAFF.

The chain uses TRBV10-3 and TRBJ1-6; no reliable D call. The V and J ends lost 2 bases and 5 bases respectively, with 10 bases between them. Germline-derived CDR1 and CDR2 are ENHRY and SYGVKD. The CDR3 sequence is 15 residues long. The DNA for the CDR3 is TGTGCCATCAGTGAGAGGGCAGCGGATAATTCACCCCTCCACTTT. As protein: CAISERAADNSPLHF.

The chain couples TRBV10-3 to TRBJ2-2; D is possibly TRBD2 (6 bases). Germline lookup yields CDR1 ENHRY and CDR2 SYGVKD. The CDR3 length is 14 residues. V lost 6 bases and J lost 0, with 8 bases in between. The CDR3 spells CAIRRDPNTGELFF. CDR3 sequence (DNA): TGTGCCATCAGGCGGGATCCGAACACCGGGGAGCTGTTTTTT.

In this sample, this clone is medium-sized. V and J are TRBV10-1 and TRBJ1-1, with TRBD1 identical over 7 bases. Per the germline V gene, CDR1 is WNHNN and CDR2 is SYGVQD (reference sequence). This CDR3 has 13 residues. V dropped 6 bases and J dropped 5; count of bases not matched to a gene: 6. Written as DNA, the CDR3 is TGCGCCAGCAGGAGCAGGGGGTCAACTGAAGCTTTCTTT. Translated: CASRSRGSTEAFF.

CDR3 coding DNA: TGTGCCAGCAGCCCCAGGGGGCATAGCAATCAGCCCCAGCATTTT. It encodes CASSPRGHSNQPQHF. The V gene is TRBV3-1 (or the pseudogene TRBV3-2), the J gene TRBJ1-5; 8 nucleotides line up with TRBD1. This CDR3 contains 15 residues. The J segment lost 0 bases and the V segment lost 4 bases, leaving 2 bases of the junction unmatched. CDR1 is LGHDT and CDR2 is YNNKEL in the germline V gene (reference sequence).

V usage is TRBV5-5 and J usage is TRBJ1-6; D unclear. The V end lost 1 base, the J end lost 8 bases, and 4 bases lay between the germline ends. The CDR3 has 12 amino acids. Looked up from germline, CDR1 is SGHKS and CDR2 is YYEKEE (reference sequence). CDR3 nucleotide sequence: TGTGCCAGCAGCTTGCTAGATTCACCCCTCCACTTT. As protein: CASSLLDSPLHF.

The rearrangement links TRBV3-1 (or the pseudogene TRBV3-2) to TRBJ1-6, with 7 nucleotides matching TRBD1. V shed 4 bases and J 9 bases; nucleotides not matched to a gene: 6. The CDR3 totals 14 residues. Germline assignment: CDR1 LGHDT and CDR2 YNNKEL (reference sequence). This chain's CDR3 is CASSPGQYPSPLHF. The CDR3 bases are TGTGCCAGCAGCCCGGGACAGTATCCTTCACCCCTCCACTTT.

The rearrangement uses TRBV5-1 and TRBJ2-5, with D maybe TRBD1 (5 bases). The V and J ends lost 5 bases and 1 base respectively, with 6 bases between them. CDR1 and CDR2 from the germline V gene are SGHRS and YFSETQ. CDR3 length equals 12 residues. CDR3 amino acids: CASRGPQETQYF. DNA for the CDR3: TGCGCCAGCAGGGGGCCCCAAGAGACCCAGTACTTC.

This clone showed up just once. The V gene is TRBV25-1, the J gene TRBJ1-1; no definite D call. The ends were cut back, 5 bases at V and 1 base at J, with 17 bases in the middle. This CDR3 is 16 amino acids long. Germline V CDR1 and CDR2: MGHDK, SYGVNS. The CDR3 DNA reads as TGTGCCAGCAGTCCTCCCTTCGCTAGACGGAACACTGAAGCTTTCTTT. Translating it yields CASSPPFARRNTEAFF.

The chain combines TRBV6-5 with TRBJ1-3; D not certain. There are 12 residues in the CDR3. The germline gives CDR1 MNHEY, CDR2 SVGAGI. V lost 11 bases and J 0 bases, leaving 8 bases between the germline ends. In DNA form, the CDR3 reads TGTGCCGCACAGCTCTCTGGAAACACCATATATTTT. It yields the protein CAAQLSGNTIYF.

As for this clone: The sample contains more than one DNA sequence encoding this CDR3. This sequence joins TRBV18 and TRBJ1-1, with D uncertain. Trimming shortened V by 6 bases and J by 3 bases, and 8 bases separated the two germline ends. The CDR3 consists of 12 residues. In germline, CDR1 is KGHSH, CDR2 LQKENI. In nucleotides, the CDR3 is TGTGCCAGCTCCCCCGGGGACACTGAAGCTTTCTTT. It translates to CASSPGDTEAFF.

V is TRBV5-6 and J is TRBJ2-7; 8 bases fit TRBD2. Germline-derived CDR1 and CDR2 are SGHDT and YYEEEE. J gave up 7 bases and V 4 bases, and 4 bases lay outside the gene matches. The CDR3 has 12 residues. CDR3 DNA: TGTGCCAGCAGCACCGGGAGGGGTGAGCAGTACTTC. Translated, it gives CASSTGRGEQYF. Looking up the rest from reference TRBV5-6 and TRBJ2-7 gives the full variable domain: DAGVTQSPTHLIKTRGQQVTLRCSPKSGHDTVSWYQQALGQGPQFIFQYYEEEERQRGNFPDRFSGHQFPNYSSELNVNALLLGDSALYLCASSTGRGEQYFGPGTRLTVT.

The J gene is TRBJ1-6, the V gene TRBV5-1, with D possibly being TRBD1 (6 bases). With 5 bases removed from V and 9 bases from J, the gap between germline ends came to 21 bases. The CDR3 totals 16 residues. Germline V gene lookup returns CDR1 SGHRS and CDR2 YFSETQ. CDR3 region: CASRPRGGASPSPLHF. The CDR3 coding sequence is TGCGCCAGCAGACCCCGAGGGGGGGCGAGTCCTTCACCCCTCCACTTT.

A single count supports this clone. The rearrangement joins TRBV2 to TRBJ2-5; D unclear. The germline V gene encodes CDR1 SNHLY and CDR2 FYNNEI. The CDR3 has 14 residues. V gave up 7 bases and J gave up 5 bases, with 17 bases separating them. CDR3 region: CASTGSFSVETQYF. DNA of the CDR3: TGTGCCAGCACAGGATCCTTTTCGGTGGAGACCCAGTACTTC.